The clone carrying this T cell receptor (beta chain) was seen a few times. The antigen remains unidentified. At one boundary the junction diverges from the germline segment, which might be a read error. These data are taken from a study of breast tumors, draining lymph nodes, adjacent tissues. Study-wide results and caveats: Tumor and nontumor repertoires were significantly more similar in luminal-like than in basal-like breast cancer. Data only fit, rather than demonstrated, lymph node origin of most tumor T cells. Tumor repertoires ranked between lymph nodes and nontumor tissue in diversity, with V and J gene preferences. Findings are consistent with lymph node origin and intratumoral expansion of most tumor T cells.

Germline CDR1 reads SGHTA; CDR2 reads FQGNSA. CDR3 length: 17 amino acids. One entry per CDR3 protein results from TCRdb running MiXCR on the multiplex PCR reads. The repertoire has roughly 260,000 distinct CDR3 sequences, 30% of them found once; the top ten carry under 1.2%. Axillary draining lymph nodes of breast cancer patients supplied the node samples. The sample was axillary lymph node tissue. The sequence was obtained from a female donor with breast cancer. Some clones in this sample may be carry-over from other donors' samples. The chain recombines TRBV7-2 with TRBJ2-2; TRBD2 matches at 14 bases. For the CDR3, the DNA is TGTGCCAGCAGCGGCCGGACTAGCGGGGGGAACACCGGGGGGCTGTTTTTT. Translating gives CASSGRTSGGNTGGLFF.